This T cell receptor beta chain came from a study of cytomegalovirus exposure and HLA in healthy donors. Whole-study context: Of fewer than 450 genotyped donors, around 84% clustered with self-reported Caucasian donors.

General observations from the study: A later analysis, which compared TCR beta chains of equal frequency, found the HLA-associated ones more clonally expanded.

A note on this clone: What it binds is unknown. Sequence at one end of the junction differs from germline and may be a read error. Other DNA sequences from this sample encode an identical CDR3 as well.

Donors had nominal health at sampling but likely had unrecorded immune exposures. PCR was performed using 60 Vbeta and 13 Jbeta primers. Profiled with immunoSEQ multiplex PCR; TCRdb holds only in-frame clones, not every one. The table includes about 170,000 clones, 85% detected once. The CDR3 totals 13 residues. Looked up from germline, CDR1 is SGDLS and CDR2 is YYNGEE. The chain recombines TRBV9 with TRBJ2-7; TRBD2 is a possible D gene (6 bases). Sample: PBMCs. The clonotype originates from a boy aged 2 to 10 in good health and CMV-seronegative. The CDR3 is CASSEGGGYEQYF. The CDR3 DNA reads as TGCGCCAGCAGCGAGGGAGGAGGGTACGAGCAGTACTTC.